The 20 T cell receptor beta chains below all came from one sample that was sequenced in a study of T cells after yellow fever vaccination. TCRdb re-called the 5' RACE reads through MiXCR, storing one row per CDR3 protein. The profile covers a few hundred thousand distinct CDR3 sequences, with over 3.5% appearing a single time and roughly 24% taken by the ten largest. The sample in question was PBMCs, obtained 5 days after the yellow fever booster vaccination. The receptors stem from a man aged 18 to 35 who received the YFV17D yellow fever vaccine.

This chain links TRBV5-1 with TRBJ2-7, with D uncertain. V gave up 0 bases and J gave up 6 bases, with 7 bases separating them. There are 12 residues in the CDR3. Per germline, CDR1 SGHRS and CDR2 YFSETQ. CDR3 bases: TGCGCCAGCAGCTTGGTGGTCGGCGAGCAGTACTTC. Translating it yields CASSLVVGEQYF.

The rearrangement joins TRBV19 to TRBJ1-2, with a weak D call TRBD1 (6 bases). From germline, CDR1 is LNHDA and CDR2 SQIVND (reference sequence). The CDR3 covers 16 residues. Trimming took off 7 bases at V and 4 bases at J, with 22 bases between the two ends. The DNA of the CDR3 is TGTGCCAGTACTCCATCCACAGGGACGACGTCCTATGGCTACACCTTC. It codes for CASTPSTGTTSYGYTF.

V is TRBV4-1 and J is TRBJ2-2; the D is unclear. Trimming took 11 bases from V and 7 from J, leaving 17 bases between them. The germline gives CDR1 MGHRA, CDR2 YSYEKL. CDR3 length: 13 residues. CDR3 sequence: CACRRPKSGELFF. The CDR3 DNA follows: TGCGCCTGCCGACGTCCGAAAAGCGGGGAGCTGTTTTTT.

Only a few counts were recorded for this clonotype. This chain connects TRBV7-9 to TRBJ2-7; 7 bases agree with TRBD1. The CDR3 runs to 13 residues. Per germline, CDR1 SEHNR and CDR2 FQNEAQ (reference sequence). J lost 5 bases, V lost 3 bases, and 4 bases had no gene match. The DNA of the CDR3 is TGTGCCAGCAGCTTTACAGGGGAGCACGAGCAGTACGTC. It is translated as CASSFTGEHEQYV.

The chain couples TRBV7-3 to TRBJ2-2, with D hard to call. The CDR3 loop spans 13 amino acids. The germline V and J ends were trimmed by 4 bases and 7 bases, with 10 bases remaining between them. CDR1 SGHTA and CDR2 FQGTGA come from the germline V gene. This CDR3 is CASSSAKGGELFF. CDR3 coding DNA: TGTGCCAGCAGCTCCGCTAAGGGCGGGGAGCTGTTTTTT.

There are a few counts of this clonotype. The chain has TRBV4-1 and TRBJ2-3; no reliable D call. This CDR3 comprises 15 residues. The ends were cut back, 3 bases at V and 3 bases at J, with 13 bases in the middle. CDR1 and CDR2 from the germline V gene are MGHRA and YSYEKL. The CDR3 nucleotides are TGCGCCAGCAGCCAGCCCTACCCCCCGACAGATACGCAGTATTTT. Translated: CASSQPYPPTDTQYF.

In its sample, this clonotype was seen a few times. This rearrangement joins TRBV20-1 to TRBJ2-3; 8 bases are a match to TRBD2. Trimming at V came to 3 bases and at J to 6 bases, leaving 8 bases not matched to a gene. The CDR3 is made up of 14 amino acids. The germline V gene has CDR1 DFQATT and CDR2 SNEGSKA (reference sequence). The CDR3 sequence: CSASRGGPSDTQYF. For the CDR3, the DNA is TGCAGTGCTAGTCGCGGGGGGCCATCCGATACGCAGTATTTT.

The gene calls are TRBV2 and TRBJ2-7; 7 nucleotides align to TRBD1. V was clipped by 6 bases and J by 6 bases; unmatched bases: 8. CDR1 and CDR2 from the germline V gene are SNHLY and FYNNEI. This CDR3 comprises 13 residues. The CDR3 is CASSARTGSEQYF. The DNA for the CDR3 is TGTGCCAGCAGCGCCCGGACAGGATCCGAGCAGTACTTC. Using reference TRBV2 and TRBJ2-7 for the parts outside the CDR3, the full variable domain is EPEVTQTPSHQVTQMGQEVILRCVPISNHLYFYWYRQILGQKVEFLVSFYNNEISEKSEIFDDQFSVERPDGSNFTLKIRSTKLEDSAMYFCASSARTGSEQYFGPGTRLTVT.

The rearrangement uses TRBV19 and TRBJ2-5; 14 bases are shared with TRBD2. The V segment lost 5 bases and the J segment 4 bases; nucleotides outside the gene matches: 12. The CDR3 has 18 amino acids. Per the germline V gene, CDR1 is LNHDA and CDR2 is SQIVND (reference sequence). DNA for the CDR3: TGTGCCAGTAGTTCCAACGGAGCAGGACTAGCGGGGGGAGAGACCCAGTACTTC. Residues: CASSSNGAGLAGGETQYF.

This clonotype was observed a few times. Written as DNA, the CDR3 is TGTGCCAGTAGTAGGGATCTACCCTCGGGTAATTCACCCCTCCACTTT. Translated, it gives CASSRDLPSGNSPLHF. The gene calls are TRBV19 and TRBJ1-6; no clear D gene. This CDR3 comprises 16 residues. Germline loops: CDR1 LNHDA, CDR2 SQIVND (reference sequence). Deletions cut 4 bases from V and 6 bases from J, with 16 bases between. The whole variable domain, filled in from reference TRBV19 and TRBJ1-6, reads DGGITQSPKYLFRKEGQNVTLSCEQNLNHDAMYWYRQDPGQGLRLIYYSQIVNDFQKGDIAEGYSVSREKKESFPLTVTSAQKNPTAFYLCASSRDLPSGNSPLHFGNGTRLTVT.

The chain employs TRBV4-2 and TRBJ1-3; D might be TRBD1 (5 bases). Trimming removed 1 base from V and 3 bases from J, with 13 bases in between. CDR1 and CDR2 (germline): LGHNA, YNFKEQ. The CDR3 length is 16 residues. CDR3 DNA sequence: TGTGCCAGCAGCCAAGTTTCGACAGAGAATGGAAACACCATATATTTT. This translates into CASSQVSTENGNTIYF.

This clonotype was counted only a few times. The rearrangement links TRBV3-1 to TRBJ1-2; TRBD1 matches at 8 bases. Germline V gives CDR1 LGHDT, CDR2 YNNKEL (reference sequence). J lost 6 bases, V lost 3 bases, and 9 bases had no gene match. The CDR3 consists of 15 residues. CDR3 bases: TGTGCCAGCAGCCACGTTTCAGGGGGCTCGAATGGCTACACCTTC. Amino acid sequence: CASSHVSGGSNGYTF. Based on the CDR3 plus reference TRBV3-1 and TRBJ1-2, the full variable domain is DTAVSQTPKYLVTQMGNDKSIKCEQNLGHDTMYWYKQDSKKFLKIMFSYNNKELIINETVPNRFSPKSPDKAHLNLHINSLELGDSAVYFCASSHVSGGSNGYTFGSGTRLTVV.

At least ten counts were recorded for this clonotype. The rearrangement uses TRBV7-9 and TRBJ1-1; D unclear. CDR1 and CDR2 from the germline V gene are SEHNR and FQNEAQ (reference sequence). The ends were cut back, 5 bases at V and 8 bases at J, with 18 bases in the middle. The CDR3 has 14 residues. CDR3 bases: TGTGCCAGCAGCATTAGCCTTGGGCGGGAAGAAGCTTTCTTT. Translation: CASSISLGREEAFF.

This clonotype was picked up a small number of times. This chain links TRBV4-2 with TRBJ1-5; D remains ambiguous. The germline V and J ends were trimmed by 6 bases and 10 bases, with 13 bases remaining between them. Looked up from germline, CDR1 is LGHNA and CDR2 is YNFKEQ. This CDR3 contains 12 residues. The DNA of the CDR3 is TGTGCCAGCAGGGATCATGAGGGACCCCAGCATTTT. This encodes CASRDHEGPQHF.

This clonotype occurred a few times. The chain employs TRBV5-4 and TRBJ2-2; 7 positions match TRBD1. CDR1 is SGHNT, CDR2 YYREEE, per germline (reference sequence). Trimming took 9 bases from V and 4 from J; bases not matched to a gene: 15. There are 16 residues in the CDR3. In DNA form, the CDR3 reads TGTGCCACCACAACTACCGACAGGGCGGGCACCGGGGAGCTGTTTTTT. Amino acid sequence: CATTTTDRAGTGELFF.

This clonotype was detected ten times or more. This chain joins TRBV4-1 and TRBJ2-3; 16 bases align to TRBD2. The CDR3 totals 18 residues. J was trimmed by 7 bases and V by 1 base; bases with no gene match: 8. Germline V gene lookup returns CDR1 MGHRA and CDR2 YSYEKL. The CDR3 sequence: CASSQATGTSGGAHTQYF. DNA for the CDR3: TGCGCCAGCAGCCAAGCAACTGGGACTAGCGGGGGGGCCCATACGCAGTATTTT.

The chain carries TRBV19 and TRBJ2-2; D not resolved. V shed 4 bases and J shed 0 bases, with 6 bases lying between them. Germline lookup yields CDR1 LNHDA and CDR2 SQIVND (reference sequence). CDR3 size: 14 residues. CDR3 residues: CASSTGPNTGELFF. The CDR3 DNA reads as TGTGCCAGTAGTACAGGACCGAACACCGGGGAGCTGTTTTTT.

The chain links TRBV7-2 to TRBJ2-2, with 8 bases identical to TRBD2. CDR1 and CDR2 (germline): SGHTA, FQGNSA. The V and J ends lost 5 bases and 7 bases, in that order; junction bases with no gene match: 15. The CDR3 covers 17 residues. CDR3 amino acids: CASSQTPGLGRVGELFF. CDR3 DNA sequence: TGTGCCAGCAGCCAGACTCCGGGACTAGGGCGTGTCGGGGAGCTGTTTTTT.

This clonotype was seen only a few times. The V gene is TRBV9, the J gene TRBJ2-7; 7 bases match TRBD1. J lost 7 bases, V lost 3 bases, and 10 bases had no gene match. Germline V CDR1 and CDR2: SGDLS, YYNGEE. The CDR3 contains 14 residues. DNA of the CDR3: TGTGCCAGCAGCGCGACAGGGAGTGCGGAGGAGCAGTACTTC. Translating it yields CASSATGSAEEQYF.

This clonotype showed up just a few times. The rearrangement links TRBV12-3 or TRBV12-4 to TRBJ1-6; D possibly corresponds to TRBD1 (5 bases). Deletions cut 4 bases from V and 7 bases from J, with 11 bases between. The CDR3 runs to 14 residues. CDR3 DNA sequence: TGTGCCAGCAGTTCCGTCTGGGGGAATTCACCCCTCCACTTT. Translating it yields CASSSVWGNSPLHF.